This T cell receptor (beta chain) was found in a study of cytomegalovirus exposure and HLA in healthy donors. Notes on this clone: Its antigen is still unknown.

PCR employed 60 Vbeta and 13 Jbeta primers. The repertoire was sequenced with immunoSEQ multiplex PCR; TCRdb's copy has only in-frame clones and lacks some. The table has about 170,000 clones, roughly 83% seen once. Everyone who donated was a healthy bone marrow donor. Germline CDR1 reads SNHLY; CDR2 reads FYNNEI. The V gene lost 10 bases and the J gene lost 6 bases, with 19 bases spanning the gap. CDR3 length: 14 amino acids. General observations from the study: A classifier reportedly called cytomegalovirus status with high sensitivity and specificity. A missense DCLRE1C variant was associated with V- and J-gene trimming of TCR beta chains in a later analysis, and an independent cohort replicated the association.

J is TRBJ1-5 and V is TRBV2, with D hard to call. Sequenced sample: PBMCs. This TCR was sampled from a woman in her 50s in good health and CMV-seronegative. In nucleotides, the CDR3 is TGTGCCATAGGCGGGGAAGCGCCTTCTCAGCCCCAGCATTTT. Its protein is CAIGGEAPSQPQHF.